This T cell receptor (beta chain) was obtained from a study of identifying expanded T cells in peripheral blood. Germline lookup yields CDR1 SGHRS and CDR2 YFSETQ. CDR3 size: 14 residues. V lost 0 bases and J lost 6, with 12 bases in between. The data were produced by immunoSEQ multiplex PCR, yet TCRdb's version contains in-frame clones alone and is incomplete. The table records some 80,000 clones, about 87% of them present only once. Sequencing input: blood. This chain connects TRBV5-1 to TRBJ1-2, with a possible D match to TRBD1 (5 bases). This clonotype was sampled from a person between 18 and 70 years old in good health. This CDR3 is CASSLGAPRDGYTF. The CDR3 DNA reads as TGCGCCAGCAGCTTGGGGGCACCCAGGGATGGCTACACCTTC.